These 4 T cell receptor beta chains originate from one sample sequenced in a study of Ad26.COV2.S vaccination and SARS-CoV-2 variants. The treatment denotes: some 19 received Ad26.COV2.S at low or high dose, single or two shots; five or six received placebo; per-sample allocation not given. Samples came from day 63 after the first vaccine or placebo injection. Libraries were prepared by immunoSEQ multiplex PCR; TCRdb keeps only in-frame clonotypes and omits some of them. The repertoire holds 250,000 to 300,000 clones, about 87% seen once, with around 3% in the top ten. Source: peripheral blood, taken in a trial of Ad26.COV2.S vaccine versus placebo. The receptors derive from a person between 18 and 59 years old who received the Ad26.COV2.S COVID-19 vaccine or a placebo.

This clone was seen just once. The chain employs TRBV5-4 and TRBJ2-3; D possibly matches TRBD1 or TRBD2 (6 bases each). V dropped 1 base and J dropped 6 bases, with 21 bases sitting between them. The CDR3 consists of 17 residues. The V gene's germline CDR1 is SGHNT and CDR2 YYREEE (reference sequence). The CDR3 sequence: CASSLRSGLGGRDTQYF. The DNA for the CDR3 is TGTGCCAGCAGCTTGAGATCAGGGCTAGGGGGGCGGGATACGCAGTATTTT.

The CDR3 reads CASSGEGFNYGYTF. CDR3 coding DNA: TGTGCCAGTAGTGGCGAGGGGTTTAACTATGGCTACACCTTC. This rearrangement joins TRBV19 to TRBJ1-2, with D maybe TRBD1 (5 bases). The CDR3 contains 14 residues. Germline values: CDR1 LNHDA, CDR2 SQIVND (reference sequence). The V end lost 5 bases, the J end lost 1 base, and 11 bases lay between the germline ends.

The chain joins TRBV7-9 to TRBJ1-3; 8 bases are a match to TRBD1. This CDR3 has 15 residues. Trimming cost V 4 bases and J 2 bases; bases outside gene matches: 4. Germline V gene sequence: CDR1 SEHNR, CDR2 FQNEAQ (reference sequence). CDR3 coding DNA: TGTGCCAGCAGCTCGTCGACAGGGGCTGGAAACACCATATATTTT. Amino acids: CASSSSTGAGNTIYF.

The chain uses TRBV15 and TRBJ1-2, with D unresolved. The CDR3 spans 13 residues. Germline-derived CDR1 and CDR2 are LNHNV and YYDKDF (reference sequence). Trimming took off 1 base at V and 4 bases at J, with 7 bases between the two ends. DNA of the CDR3: TGTGCCACCAGCAGAGGGGGAGTCTATGGCTACACCTTC. Translation gives CATSRGGVYGYTF.